A single sample gave rise to the 20 T cell receptor beta chains below, sequenced in a study of shared clonotypes between healthy human individuals. Sequencing used immunoSEQ multiplex PCR; TCRdb keeps in-frame clones, though not all of them. The data show 1.4 million to 1.5 million clones, roughly 96% seen once. The material sequenced was naive CD4+ T cells sorted from blood. Described subset: CD45RA+ positively selected. These receptors originate from a young man in good health.

The genes are TRBV28 and TRBJ2-2; TRBD2 might be the D (5 bases). The germline gives CDR1 MDHEN, CDR2 SYDVKM. This CDR3 region has 19 residues. Deletions cut 7 bases from V and 4 bases from J, with 28 bases between. CDR3 residues: CASKYSDTFPGSTTGELFF. The CDR3 coding sequence is TGTGCCAGCAAATATTCCGATACGTTTCCGGGATCAACCACCGGGGAGCTGTTTTTT.

A note on this clone: Other nucleotide sequences from this sample produce the same CDR3. This chain uses TRBV2 with TRBJ1-5; 9 bases map to TRBD1. Germline CDR1 SNHLY, CDR2 FYNNEI. V gave up 4 bases and J gave up 7 bases; unmatched junction bases: 5. The CDR3 is made up of 14 amino acids. CDR3: CASSGDRGNQPQHF. For the CDR3, the DNA is TGTGCCAGCAGTGGTGACAGGGGGAACCAGCCCCAGCATTTT.

This clone was recorded once. The chain carries TRBV28 and TRBJ2-2; no clear D. Trimming stripped 1 base from V and 6 bases from J, with 15 bases between. CDR1 MDHEN and CDR2 SYDVKM come from the germline V gene. This CDR3 contains 16 residues. The CDR3 loop is CASSLLSWAKAGELFF. The DNA of the CDR3 is TGTGCCAGCAGTTTATTGTCTTGGGCTAAGGCCGGGGAGCTGTTTTTT.

The sample holds one count of this clone. The chain is built from TRBV5-6 and TRBJ2-7; possibly TRBD1 for D (6 bases). Trimming shortened V by 4 bases and J by 0 bases, and 14 bases separated the two germline ends. Germline CDR1 reads SGHDT; CDR2 reads YYEEEE. This CDR3 is built from 15 residues. Here the CDR3 reads CASSDDRLLSYEQYF. CDR3 sequence (DNA): TGTGCCAGCAGCGACGACAGGCTACTCTCCTACGAGCAGTACTTC.

This chain uses TRBV6-5 with TRBJ1-2; D gene ambiguous. The CDR3 extends over 12 amino acids. V lost 4 bases, J lost 2 bases, and 5 bases lay in between. Germline loops: CDR1 MNHEY, CDR2 SVGAGI. CDR3 protein: CASSFSNYGYTF. CDR3 coding DNA: TGTGCCAGCAGTTTCTCCAACTATGGCTACACCTTC.

V is TRBV7-2 and J is TRBJ2-5; a possible D gene is TRBD2 (5 bases). The V gene's germline CDR1 is SGHTA and CDR2 FQGNSA. The CDR3 runs to 16 residues. V gave up 5 bases and J gave up 3 bases, with 19 bases separating them. CDR3 protein: CASSPNTLIGEETQYF. The CDR3 region has the DNA TGTGCCAGCAGCCCTAACACGCTGATCGGGGAAGAGACCCAGTACTTC.

The chain recombines TRBV6-6 with TRBJ2-7, with D unresolved. CDR1 and CDR2 from the germline V gene are MNHNY and SVGAGI (reference sequence). V dropped 5 bases and J dropped 3 bases, with 14 bases sitting between them. The CDR3 is 14 residues long. The CDR3 spells CASSAQEDSYEQYF. The CDR3 nucleotides are TGTGCCAGCAGTGCCCAAGAAGATAGCTACGAGCAGTACTTC.

Here the CDR3 reads CASSFRRGPYEQYF. The CDR3 DNA reads as TGTGCCAGCAGTTTTAGGCGGGGCCCCTACGAGCAGTACTTC. The chain recombines TRBV28 with TRBJ2-7, with D possibly TRBD2 on 6 matching bases. There are 14 residues in the CDR3. V lost 3 bases and J 2 bases, leaving 11 bases between the germline ends. Germline-derived CDR1 and CDR2 are MDHEN and SYDVKM.

The CDR3 protein is CASSPTSGNNEQFF. CDR3 in DNA: TGTGCCAGTAGTCCGACTAGCGGTAACAATGAGCAGTTCTTC. The chain recombines TRBV19 with TRBJ2-1, with 9 bases identical to TRBD2. V lost 5 bases to trimming and J lost 5 bases; unmatched junction nucleotides: 4. The CDR3 has 14 amino acids. Germline lookup yields CDR1 LNHDA and CDR2 SQIVND (reference sequence). Full variable domain (rest looked up from reference TRBV19 and TRBJ2-1): DGGITQSPKYLFRKEGQNVTLSCEQNLNHDAMYWYRQDPGQGLRLIYYSQIVNDFQKGDIAEGYSVSREKKESFPLTVTSAQKNPTAFYLCASSPTSGNNEQFFGPGTRLTVL.

This clone is a singleton in its sample. The rearrangement uses TRBV10-3 and TRBJ2-3; no reliable D call. The V gene lost 5 bases and the J gene lost 1 base, with 10 bases spanning the gap. The CDR3 spans 14 residues. From germline, CDR1 is ENHRY and CDR2 SYGVKD. The CDR3 reads CAISTSRGTDTQYF. Written as DNA, the CDR3 is TGTGCCATCAGTACAAGTAGGGGCACAGATACGCAGTATTTT.

This clone was recorded only once. The chain combines TRBV18 with TRBJ2-1, with 12 bases matching TRBD2. The CDR3 length is 21 residues. Germline CDR1 and CDR2: KGHSH and LQKENI. The V and J ends lost 0 bases and 0 bases, in that order; junction bases with no gene match: 12. DNA of the CDR3: TGTGCCAGCTCACCACCTATAACTAGCGGGAGGCCCTTCCTCTCCTACAATGAGCAGTTCTTC. Translation: CASSPPITSGRPFLSYNEQFF.

This clone was counted a single time. The J gene is TRBJ1-3, the V gene TRBV5-4; the match to TRBD1 covers 7 bases. The CDR3 covers 15 residues. After removal of 0 bases from V and 9 bases from J, the junction contained 9 bases not matched to a gene. Germline-derived CDR1 and CDR2 are SGHNT and YYREEE (reference sequence). The CDR3 DNA is TGTGCCAGCAGCTTGGGGTTAGACGACAGGGTCACCATATATTTT. It is translated as CASSLGLDDRVTIYF.

The chain is built from TRBV27 and TRBJ1-1, with a tentative D call TRBD1 (6 bases). Germline V gives CDR1 MNHEY, CDR2 SMNVEV (reference sequence). The CDR3 contains 16 residues. Trimming pared 3 bases from V and 6 bases from J, leaving 20 bases between. The CDR3 reads CASSLRPGQLYPEAFF. CDR3 bases: TGTGCCAGCAGTTTGCGACCTGGACAGTTGTATCCTGAAGCTTTCTTT.

The chain joins TRBV5-1 to TRBJ2-2; 13 bases match TRBD2. Trimming at V came to 4 bases and at J to 2 bases, leaving 2 bases not matched to a gene. This CDR3 has 16 residues. Germline values: CDR1 SGHRS, CDR2 YFSETQ. The CDR3 reads CASSRTSGGNTGELFF. The DNA for the CDR3 is TGCGCCAGCAGCAGGACTAGCGGGGGTAACACCGGGGAGCTGTTTTTT.

This chain joins TRBV5-4 and TRBJ2-2, with D perhaps being TRBD1 or TRBD2 (6 bases each). CDR1 SGHNT and CDR2 YYREEE come from the germline V gene (reference sequence). The CDR3 has 15 amino acids. Trimming left V 6 bases short and J 4 bases short, with 16 bases between. In DNA, the CDR3 is TGTGCCAGCACTCATGGGGGGCGGGGCACCGGGGAGCTGTTTTTT. As protein: CASTHGGRGTGELFF.

The chain carries TRBV7-9 and TRBJ2-5; 11 nucleotides agree with TRBD2. This CDR3 contains 14 residues. Germline V lookup: CDR1 SEHNR, CDR2 FQNEAQ (reference sequence). V gave up 1 base and J gave up 5 bases; unmatched junction bases: 0. The CDR3 bases are TGTGCCAGCAGCTTAGGGACTAGCGGGGAGACCCAGTACTTC. Amino acid sequence: CASSLGTSGETQYF.

The chain couples TRBV11-3 to TRBJ2-2, with D maybe TRBD2 (7 bases). This CDR3 spans 15 amino acids. Germline V gives CDR1 SGHNT, CDR2 YENEEA. Trimming took off 5 bases at V and 2 bases at J, with 12 bases between the two ends. The CDR3 DNA sequence: TGTGCCAGCAGCGCCAGCGGGACAAACACCGGGGAGCTGTTTTTT. Protein: CASSASGTNTGELFF.

The V call is TRBV11-2, the J call TRBJ2-1; the D gene is possibly TRBD1 (6 bases). The CDR3 spans 14 residues. Germline V gene sequence: CDR1 SGHAT, CDR2 FQNNGV. The germline V and J ends were trimmed by 5 bases and 3 bases, with 11 bases remaining between them. Here the CDR3 DNA reads TGTGCCAGCAGCCTTAGGACAGACTACAATGAGCAGTTCTTC. This encodes CASSLRTDYNEQFF.

This chain links TRBV9 with TRBJ2-3, with TRBD2 identical over 12 bases. The germline V gene encodes CDR1 SGDLS and CDR2 YYNGEE. Germline trimming cut 0 bases from V and 2 bases from J; bases unmatched to any gene: 19. The CDR3 is 22 amino acids. The DNA of the CDR3 is TGTGCCAGCAGCGTAGTAAAACCGGGACCGCAAGGACTAGCGGGACCCACAGATACGCAGTATTTT. Translated, it gives CASSVVKPGPQGLAGPTDTQYF.

This clone was seen once. This chain links TRBV7-8 with TRBJ1-5, with a tentative D call TRBD1 (6 bases). V lost 5 bases to trimming and J lost 0 bases, with 17 bases between them. The CDR3 contains 17 residues. Germline-derived CDR1 and CDR2 are SGHVS and FQNEAQ. The CDR3: CASSLGTRAYSNQPQHF. The CDR3 coding sequence is TGTGCCAGCAGCCTCGGGACACGGGCTTATAGCAATCAGCCCCAGCATTTT. The full variable domain, its missing parts supplied by reference TRBV7-8 and TRBJ1-5, is GAGVSQSPRYKVAKRGQDVALRCDPISGHVSLFWYQQALGQGPEFLTYFQNEAQLDKSGLPSDRFFAERPEGSVSTLKIQRTQQEDSAVYLCASSLGTRAYSNQPQHFGDGTRLSIL.